This T cell receptor (beta chain) derives from a study of cytomegalovirus exposure and HLA in healthy donors. This PCR relied on a set of 60 Vbeta primers and 13 Jbeta primers. Here immunoSEQ multiplex PCR was the method, and the copy in TCRdb shows in-frame clones only, minus some. The sample carries some 200,000 clones, approximately 79% recorded once. Looked up from germline, CDR1 is SGHTA and CDR2 is FQGNSA. The V gene lost 6 bases and the J gene lost 5 bases, with 14 bases spanning the gap. This CDR3 is 13 amino acids long. Turning to this clone: Its antigen is currently unknown.

Study results and limitations: Researchers catalogued some 160 TCR beta chains as cytomegalovirus-associated.

The source of this sequence is a man in his fifties or sixties in good health and CMV-seronegative. The sample taken for sequencing was PBMCs. The chain recombines TRBV7-2 with TRBJ2-7; perhaps TRBD2 as D (5 bases). The CDR3 here is CASRMGGGNEQYF. The CDR3 DNA is TGTGCCAGCAGGATGGGTGGAGGAAACGAGCAGTACTTC.